This T cell receptor beta chain was identified during a study of cytomegalovirus exposure and HLA in healthy donors. Germline assignment: CDR1 SGHRS and CDR2 YFSETQ. J lost 6 bases, V lost 2 bases, and 7 bases had no gene match. The CDR3 has 15 amino acids. The PCR employed 60 Vbeta primers together with 13 Jbeta primers. Method: immunoSEQ multiplex PCR; TCRdb's copy keeps in-frame clones and lacks some. The table includes roughly 120,000 clones, around 73% detected once. Sequenced input: PBMCs. The TCR comes from a man aged 60 to 75 in good health and CMV-seropositive. The rearrangement uses TRBV5-1 and TRBJ2-2; 7 bases map to TRBD1. The DNA for the CDR3 is TGCGCCAGCAGCTTAACAGGGGATCGGGCCGGGGAGCTGTTTTTT. This encodes CASSLTGDRAGELFF.